A selection of T cell receptor beta chains follows, all from one sample in a study of blood T cell repertoires in COVID-19. The data were produced by immunoSEQ multiplex PCR, yet TCRdb's version contains in-frame clones alone and is incomplete. This sample has 200,000 to 300,000 clones, with 80% to 90% found just once. Sequencing was performed on peripheral blood. These receptors were collected from a woman aged 40 to 50 with acute or convalescent COVID-19. Each CDR3 is given with its conserved first and last residue. A D gene is named only where the DNA matches it firmly. Clone sizes are given selectively: once, few, many, or a class where the clone is expanded.

d_call clone_size j_call v_call cdr3_aa cdr3_nt
- - TRBJ1-2 TRBV11-2 CASSSLQDAHSNYGYTF TGTGCCAGCAGCTCCCTCCAAGATGCACATTCAAACTATGGCTACACCTTC
- - TRBJ2-1 TRBV5-1 CASSLAYGNEQFF TGCGCCAGCAGCTTGGCCTACGGCAATGAGCAGTTCTTC
- - TRBJ2-5 TRBV6-5 CASARRTGQETQYF TGTGCCAGCGCCCGCCGGACGGGGCAAGAGACCCAGTACTTC
TRBD1 once TRBJ1-2 TRBV29-1 CSEGQGRTGYTF TGCAGCGAAGGACAGGGGCGGACTGGCTACACCTTC
TRBD1 - TRBJ1-4 TRBV30 CAWSVTPTGAPNEKLFF TGTGCCTGGAGTGTAACTCCGACAGGGGCTCCTAATGAAAAACTGTTTTTT
- - TRBJ1-1 TRBV11-3 CASSLGAQAVNTEAFF TGTGCCAGCAGCTTAGGGGCGCAGGCCGTGAACACTGAAGCTTTCTTT
TRBD1 - TRBJ1-1 TRBV15 CATSTRDRKDTEAFF TGTGCCACCAGCACCCGGGACAGGAAAGACACTGAAGCTTTCTTT
TRBD1 once TRBJ1-1 TRBV29-1 CSVESNRGGEAFF TGCAGCGTCGAGAGCAACAGGGGGGGTGAAGCTTTCTTT
TRBD1 - TRBJ1-6 TRBV3-1/TRBV3-2 CASSGTRGPNSPLHF TGTGCCAGCAGCGGAACCAGGGGGCCTAATTCACCCCTCCACTTT
TRBD1 - TRBJ1-2 TRBV6-6 CASSYSQGGGYTF TGTGCCAGCAGTTACTCACAGGGGGGTGGCTACACCTTC
- - TRBJ1-2 TRBV19 CASSIWQEPSRGYGYTF TGTGCCAGTAGTATATGGCAGGAGCCTAGTAGGGGCTATGGCTACACCTTC
TRBD1 - TRBJ2-2 TRBV3-1/TRBV3-2 CASLRGTGELFF TGTGCCAGCCTCAGGGGGACCGGGGAGCTGTTTTTT
TRBD2 - TRBJ2-1 TRBV3-1/TRBV3-2 CASSRMGGESEQFF TGTGCCAGCAGCCGCATGGGGGGGGAAAGTGAGCAGTTCTTC
- - TRBJ2-2 TRBV14 CASRPGIRNTGELFF TGTGCCAGCAGACCAGGGATCAGGAACACCGGGGAGCTGTTTTTT
- - TRBJ1-2 TRBV30 CAWSVPGGSGYTF TGTGCCTGGAGTGTACCGGGGGGAAGCGGCTACACCTTC
TRBD1 once TRBJ1-2 TRBV3-1/TRBV3-2 CASSQATGADYGYTF TGTGCCAGCAGCCAAGCTACAGGGGCGGACTATGGCTACACCTTC
TRBD1 - TRBJ1-2 TRBV14 CASSQGAGGPYGYTF TGTGCCAGCAGCCAAGGGGCAGGGGGCCCCTATGGCTACACCTTC
- - TRBJ2-3 TRBV10-3 CAITPRDVSGTDTQYF TGTGCCATCACCCCCAGGGATGTTTCAGGCACAGATACGCAGTATTTT
TRBD2 - TRBJ2-3 TRBV10-3 CAIGGESTDTQYF TGTGCCATCGGGGGGGAAAGCACAGATACGCAGTATTTT
TRBD1 - TRBJ2-1 TRBV5-1 CASSLDRGQVYNEQFF TGCGCCAGCAGCTTGGACAGGGGGCAGGTCTACAATGAGCAGTTCTTC